The 17 T cell receptor beta chains below come from one sample, sequenced in a study of human T cells and chemical hapten exposure. The time point here: patch test 2, 6 weeks after DPC sensitization. Treatment specified: therapeutic diphenylcyclopropenone sensitization with weekly scalp DPC. TCRdb recomputed calls from the RACE reads with MiXCR, one row per CDR3 protein. The table shows 330,000 or so distinct CDR3 sequences, with 6% to 7% occurring only once. The sample was whole blood, taken in connection with sensitization to the hapten diphenylcyclopropenone (DPC). These receptors all come from a young woman with alopecia areata. Some clones in this sample may be carry-over from other donors' samples.

This clonotype was seen only a few times. The rearrangement joins TRBV24-1 to TRBJ1-2, with D possibly being TRBD1 (6 bases). V lost 1 base, J lost 10 bases, and 12 bases lay in between. The CDR3 runs to 13 residues. The germline V gene has CDR1 KGHDR and CDR2 SFDVKD. CDR3 loop: CATSDLPGDVYTF. For the CDR3, the DNA is TGTGCCACCAGTGATTTACCAGGGGATGTCTACACCTTC.

The chain joins TRBV5-6 to TRBJ2-7; D is uncertain. The CDR3 extends over 13 amino acids. Germline V gene sequence: CDR1 SGHDT, CDR2 YYEEEE. The V end lost 4 bases, the J end lost 3 bases, and 11 bases lay between the germline ends. The CDR3 region is CASSRKPNYEQYF. In DNA, the CDR3 is TGTGCCAGCAGCAGAAAACCAAACTACGAGCAGTACTTC.

Only a few counts were recorded for this clonotype. The rearrangement uses TRBV27 and TRBJ2-1; the D gene is possibly TRBD1 (7 bases). The CDR3 is 16 amino acids. Germline V gives CDR1 MNHEY, CDR2 SMNVEV (reference sequence). V lost 5 bases to trimming and J lost 4 bases, with 18 bases between them. CDR3 region: CASSADGGGRYNEQFF. DNA for the CDR3: TGTGCCAGCAGTGCCGATGGAGGGGGCCGGTACAATGAGCAGTTCTTC.

The sample holds many counts of this clonotype. J is TRBJ1-2 and V is TRBV19; no reliable D call. The CDR3 is 14 amino acids. CDR1 is LNHDA and CDR2 is SQIVND in the germline V gene (reference sequence). The ends were cut back, 2 bases at V and 6 bases at J, with 13 bases in the middle. CDR3 DNA sequence: TGTGCCAGTAGTATATCCAGAAAGCCCCATGGCTACACCTTC. It translates to CASSISRKPHGYTF.

This clonotype was observed a handful of times. The chain couples TRBV4-3 to TRBJ2-3; TRBD2 matches at 15 bases. The CDR3 length is 16 residues. Germline V CDR1 and CDR2: LGHNA, YSLEER. V shed 0 bases and J 15 bases; nucleotides not matched to a gene: 10. The DNA for the CDR3 is TGCGCCAGCAGCCAAGATCCGGGACTAGCGGGGGGCCGGTCATATTTT. It specifies CASSQDPGLAGGRSYF.

This chain connects TRBV6-2 or TRBV6-3 to TRBJ2-1; D possibly corresponds to TRBD1 (5 bases). There are 13 residues in the CDR3. Looked up from germline, CDR1 is MNHEY and CDR2 is SVGEGT. V was trimmed by 4 bases and J by 9 bases, leaving 13 bases between them. The CDR3 loop reads CASSFRVYGEQFF. The CDR3 DNA reads as TGTGCCAGCAGTTTCAGGGTTTACGGTGAGCAGTTCTTC.

The chain combines TRBV7-8 with TRBJ2-7; D might be TRBD1 (6 bases). V dropped 3 bases and J dropped 6 bases, with 18 bases sitting between them. The CDR3 covers 15 residues. Germline values: CDR1 SGHVS, CDR2 FQNEAQ. The CDR3 nucleotides are TGTGCCAGCAGCTTGTTTAGTAGGACAGAGGCCGAGCAGTACTTC. It encodes CASSLFSRTEAEQYF.

The chain couples TRBV5-1 to TRBJ1-1, with D unresolved. Trimming removed 1 base from V and 1 base from J, with 8 bases in between. The CDR3 runs 14 residues. Germline CDR1 is SGHRS and CDR2 is YFSETQ. The CDR3 region has the DNA TGCGCCAGCAGCTTGAGGCAGTCGAACACTGAAGCTTTCTTT. Residues: CASSLRQSNTEAFF.

This clonotype was recorded at least ten times. The V and J genes are TRBV24-1 and TRBJ2-3; a weak D match, TRBD2 (5 bases). The germline gives CDR1 KGHDR, CDR2 SFDVKD. V lost 9 bases and J lost 2, with 11 bases in between. The CDR3 consists of 13 residues. As DNA, the CDR3 is TGTGCCACCGGAGAGGGATCCACAGATACGCAGTATTTT. It specifies CATGEGSTDTQYF.

The table lists this clonotype with many counts. The chain links TRBV21-1 to TRBJ1-2; the D segment call TRBD1 is taken from the table without a DNA check. TRBV21-1 is a documented pseudogene. This CDR3 has 14 residues. The CDR3, as DNA: TGTGCCAGCAGCAACGGGAACAGGAACTATGGCTACACCTTC. It codes for CASSNGNRNYGYTF.

This clonotype occurred many times. The genes are TRBV6-6 and TRBJ1-6; 7 bases align to TRBD1. V dropped 10 bases and J dropped 5; count of bases not matched to a gene: 11. This CDR3 contains 15 residues. CDR1 and CDR2 (germline): MNHNY, SVGAGI (reference sequence). The CDR3: CATRDREGDNSPLHF. CDR3 sequence (DNA): TGTGCCACAAGAGACAGGGAAGGAGATAATTCACCCCTCCACTTT.

This clonotype was picked up many times. This rearrangement joins TRBV20-1 to TRBJ1-4; D is ambiguous. There are 12 residues in the CDR3. Trimming removed 6 bases from V and 3 bases from J, with 8 bases in between. The germline CDR1 and CDR2 sequences are DFQATT and SNEGSKA (reference sequence). CDR3 in DNA: TGCAGTGCCGCGACCGCTAATGAAAAACTGTTTTTT. Translating it yields CSAATANEKLFF.

Only a few counts were recorded for this clonotype. This chain links TRBV4-1 with TRBJ1-5, with TRBD1 identical over 7 bases. Germline V CDR1 and CDR2: MGHRA, YSYEKL. V was clipped by 1 base and J by 2 bases; unmatched bases: 5. The CDR3 loop spans 16 amino acids. CDR3 in amino acids: CASSQVTQGGNQPQHF. For the CDR3, the DNA is TGCGCCAGCAGCCAAGTTACTCAGGGGGGCAATCAGCCCCAGCATTTT.

This clonotype was counted at least ten times. The V gene is TRBV27, the J gene TRBJ1-6; maybe TRBD1 (6 bases). Germline assignment: CDR1 MNHEY and CDR2 SMNVEV (reference sequence). Trimming left V 8 bases short and J 4 bases short, with 6 bases between. The CDR3 is 12 residues long. The CDR3 sequence: CASGQYNSPLHF. The CDR3 nucleotides read TGTGCCAGCGGACAGTATAATTCACCCCTCCACTTT.

J is TRBJ2-3 and V is TRBV7-2; D is undetermined. Per germline, CDR1 SGHTA and CDR2 FQGNSA. The CDR3 runs to 13 residues. Trimming removed 5 bases from V and 6 bases from J, with 12 bases in between. The CDR3 sequence: CASSPNARDTQYF. The CDR3 region has the DNA TGTGCCAGCAGCCCCAATGCGAGGGATACGCAGTATTTT.

This clonotype has more than one count but fewer than ten. The chain carries TRBV6-2 or TRBV6-3 and TRBJ1-6, with D possibly TRBD1 on 5 matching bases. The CDR3 contains 16 residues. Germline-derived CDR1 and CDR2 are MNHEY and SVGEGT. V lost 2 bases, J lost 5 bases, and 13 bases lay in between. The chain's CDR3 is CASSYAGRVNNSPLHF. The CDR3 nucleotides read TGTGCCAGCAGTTACGCTGGCAGGGTGAATAATTCACCCCTCCACTTT.

There are a few counts of this clonotype. The chain uses TRBV29-1 and TRBJ2-7, with D perhaps assigned TRBD1 or TRBD2 (5 bases each). The CDR3 has 11 amino acids. Germline-derived CDR1 and CDR2 are SQVTM and ANQGSEA. Trimming removed 7 bases at V and 2 bases at J, with 9 bases between. The CDR3 spells CSAGGPYEQYF. The CDR3 DNA is TGCAGCGCTGGGGGTCCCTACGAGCAGTACTTC.